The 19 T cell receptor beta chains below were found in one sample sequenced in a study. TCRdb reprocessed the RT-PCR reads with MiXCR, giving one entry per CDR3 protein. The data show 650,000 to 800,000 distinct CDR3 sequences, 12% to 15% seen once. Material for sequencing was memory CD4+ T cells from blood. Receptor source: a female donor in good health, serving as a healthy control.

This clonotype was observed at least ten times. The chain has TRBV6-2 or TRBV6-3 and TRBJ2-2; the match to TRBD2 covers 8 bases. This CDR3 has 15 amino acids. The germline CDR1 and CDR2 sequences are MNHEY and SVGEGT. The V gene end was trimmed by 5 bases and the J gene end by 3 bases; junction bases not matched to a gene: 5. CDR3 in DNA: TGTGCCAGCAGTCGTACTAGCGGTTACACCGGGGAGCTGTTTTTT. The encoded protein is CASSRTSGYTGELFF.

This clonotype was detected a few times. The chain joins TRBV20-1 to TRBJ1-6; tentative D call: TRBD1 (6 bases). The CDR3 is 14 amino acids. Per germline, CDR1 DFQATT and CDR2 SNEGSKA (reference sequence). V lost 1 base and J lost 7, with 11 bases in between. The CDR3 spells CSARGRTDNSPLHF. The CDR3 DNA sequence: TGCAGTGCTAGAGGAAGGACAGACAATTCACCCCTCCACTTT.

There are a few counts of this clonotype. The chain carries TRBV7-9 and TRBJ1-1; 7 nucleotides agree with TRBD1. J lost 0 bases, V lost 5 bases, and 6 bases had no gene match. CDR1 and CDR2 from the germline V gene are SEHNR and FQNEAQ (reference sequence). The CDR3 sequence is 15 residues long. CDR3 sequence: CASSADRSLNTEAFF. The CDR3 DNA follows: TGTGCCAGCAGCGCGGACAGGTCCCTGAACACTGAAGCTTTCTTT.

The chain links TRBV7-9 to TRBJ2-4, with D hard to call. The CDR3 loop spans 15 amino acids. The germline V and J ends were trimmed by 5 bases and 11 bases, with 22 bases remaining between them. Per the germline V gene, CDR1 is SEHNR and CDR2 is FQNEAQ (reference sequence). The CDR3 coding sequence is TGTGCCAGCAGCCCCGACGGGTCCCCATCTAATTTTCAGTACTTC. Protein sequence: CASSPDGSPSNFQYF.

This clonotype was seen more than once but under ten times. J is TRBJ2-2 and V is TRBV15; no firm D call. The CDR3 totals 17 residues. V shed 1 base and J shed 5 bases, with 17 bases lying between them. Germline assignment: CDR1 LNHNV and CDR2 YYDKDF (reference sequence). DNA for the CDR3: TGTGCCACCAGCAGAGCCGTTGGGCAGGTGGGAACCGGGGAGCTGTTTTTT. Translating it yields CATSRAVGQVGTGELFF.

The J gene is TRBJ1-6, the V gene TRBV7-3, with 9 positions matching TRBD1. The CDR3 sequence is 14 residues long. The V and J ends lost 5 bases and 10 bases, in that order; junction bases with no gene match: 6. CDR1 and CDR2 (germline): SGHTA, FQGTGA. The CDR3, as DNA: TGTGCCAGCAGCACCGGGACAGGGAGCTCACCCCTCCACTTT. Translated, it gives CASSTGTGSSPLHF.

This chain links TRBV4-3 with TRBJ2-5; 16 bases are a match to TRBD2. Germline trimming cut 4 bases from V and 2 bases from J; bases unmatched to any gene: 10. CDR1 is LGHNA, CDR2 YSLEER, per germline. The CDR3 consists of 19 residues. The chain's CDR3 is CASSPGGTSGRAGQETQYF. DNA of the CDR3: TGCGCCAGCAGCCCCGGGGGGACTAGCGGGAGGGCCGGGCAAGAGACCCAGTACTTC.

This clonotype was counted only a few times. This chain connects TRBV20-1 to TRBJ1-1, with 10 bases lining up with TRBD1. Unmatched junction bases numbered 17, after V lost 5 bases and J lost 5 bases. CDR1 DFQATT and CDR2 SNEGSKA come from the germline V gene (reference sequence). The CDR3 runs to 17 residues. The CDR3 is CSARNRDRGHTGTEAFF. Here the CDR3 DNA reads TGCAGTGCTCGCAACCGGGACAGGGGTCATACGGGGACTGAAGCTTTCTTT.

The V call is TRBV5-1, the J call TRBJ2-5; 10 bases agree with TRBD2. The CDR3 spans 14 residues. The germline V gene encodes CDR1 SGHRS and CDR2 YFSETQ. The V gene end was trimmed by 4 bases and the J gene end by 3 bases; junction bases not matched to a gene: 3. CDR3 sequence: CASSTGLAEETQYF. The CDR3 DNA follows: TGCGCCAGCAGCACCGGACTAGCGGAAGAGACCCAGTACTTC.

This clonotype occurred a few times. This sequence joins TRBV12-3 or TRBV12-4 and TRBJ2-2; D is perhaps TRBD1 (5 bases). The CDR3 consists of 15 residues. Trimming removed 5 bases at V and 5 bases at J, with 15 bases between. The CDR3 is CASSLRARRTGELFF. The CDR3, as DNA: TGTGCCAGCAGTCTCAGGGCCAGGCGGACCGGGGAGCTGTTTTTT.

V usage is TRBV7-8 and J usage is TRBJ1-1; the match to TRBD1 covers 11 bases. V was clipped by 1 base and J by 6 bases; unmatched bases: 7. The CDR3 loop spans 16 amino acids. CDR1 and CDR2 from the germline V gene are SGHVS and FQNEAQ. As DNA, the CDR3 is TGTGCCAGCAGCTTAGTTTCAGGGACAGGGGGTTCTGAAGCTTTCTTT. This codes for CASSLVSGTGGSEAFF.

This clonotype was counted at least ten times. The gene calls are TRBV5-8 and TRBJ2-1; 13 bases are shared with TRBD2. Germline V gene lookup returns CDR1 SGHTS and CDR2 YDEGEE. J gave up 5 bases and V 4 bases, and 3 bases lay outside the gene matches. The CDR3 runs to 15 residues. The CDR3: CASSPGLAGDNEQFF. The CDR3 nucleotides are TGTGCCAGCAGCCCCGGACTAGCGGGAGACAATGAGCAGTTCTTC.

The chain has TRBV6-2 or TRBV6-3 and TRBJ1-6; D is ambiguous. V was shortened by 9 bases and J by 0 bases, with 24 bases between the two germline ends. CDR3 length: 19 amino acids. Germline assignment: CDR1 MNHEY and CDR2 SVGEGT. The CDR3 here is CARLTRGPSLSSYNSPLHF. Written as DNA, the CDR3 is TGTGCCAGGCTAACCCGAGGTCCCTCTCTTAGCTCCTATAATTCACCCCTCCACTTT.

The CDR3 DNA sequence: TGTGCCAGCAGTTTTGGGGCGGAAAACTATGGCTACACCTTC. It encodes CASSFGAENYGYTF. The chain employs TRBV28 and TRBJ1-2; D possibly corresponds to TRBD1 (5 bases). The CDR3 contains 14 residues. Germline CDR1 and CDR2: MDHEN and SYDVKM. V lost 3 bases, J lost 2 bases, and 10 bases lay in between.

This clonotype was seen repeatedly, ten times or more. The CDR3 is CSVSPFPGQGSTDTQYF. Here the CDR3 DNA reads TGCAGCGTTAGCCCCTTCCCGGGACAGGGGAGCACAGATACGCAGTATTTT. The chain couples TRBV29-1 to TRBJ2-3, with 10 bases matching TRBD1. Trimming took 5 bases from V and 0 from J; bases not matched to a gene: 11. The germline V gene encodes CDR1 SQVTM and CDR2 ANQGSEA. The CDR3 runs to 17 residues.

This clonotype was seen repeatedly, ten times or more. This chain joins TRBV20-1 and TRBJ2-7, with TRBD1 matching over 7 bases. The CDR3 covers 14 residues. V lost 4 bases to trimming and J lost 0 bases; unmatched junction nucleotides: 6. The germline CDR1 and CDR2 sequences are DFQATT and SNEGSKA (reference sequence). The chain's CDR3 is CSATGQPDSYEQYF. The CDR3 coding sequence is TGCAGTGCTACGGGACAGCCCGACTCCTACGAGCAGTACTTC.

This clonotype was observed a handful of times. CDR3 in amino acids: CSARKRGPFVNEQFF. The DNA for the CDR3 is TGCAGTGCCCGCAAGCGGGGGCCATTTGTGAATGAGCAGTTCTTC. The V and J genes are TRBV20-1 and TRBJ2-1, with 8 bases fitting TRBD2. V shed 6 bases, J shed 7 bases, and the junction held 14 bases outside the gene matches. The V gene's germline CDR1 is DFQATT and CDR2 SNEGSKA (reference sequence). This CDR3 contains 15 residues.

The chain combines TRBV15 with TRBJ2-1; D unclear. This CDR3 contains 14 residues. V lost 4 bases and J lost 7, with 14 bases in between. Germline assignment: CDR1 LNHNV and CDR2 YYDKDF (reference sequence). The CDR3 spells CATSIYSNPNEQFF. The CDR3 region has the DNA TGTGCCACCAGCATTTACTCCAATCCTAATGAGCAGTTCTTC.

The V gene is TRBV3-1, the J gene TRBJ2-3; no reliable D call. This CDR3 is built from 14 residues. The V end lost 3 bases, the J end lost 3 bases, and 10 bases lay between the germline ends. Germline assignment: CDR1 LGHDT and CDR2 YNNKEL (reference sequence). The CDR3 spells CASSQMTETDTQYF. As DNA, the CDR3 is TGTGCCAGCAGCCAGATGACGGAGACAGATACGCAGTATTTT.